Presented here are 23 T cell receptor beta chains from one specimen sequenced in a study of T cell repertoires in aging, cancer and after chemotherapy (dated by TCRdb to the late 2010s). Instrument on record: Illumina MiSeq. Multiplex touch-down PCR with a mixed TRB-A/B primer pool was used to amplify rearranged TRB sequences covering the V, D and J segments. TCRdb ran its own pipeline on the public reads, namely fastp trimming at Q25 and MiXCR clone calling, and kept in-frame beta chains. Records with the same CDR3 protein are collapsed into one entry carrying the most frequent genes and DNA. The sample data list over a thousand distinct CDR3 sequences, and roughly 23% of these were observed just once. The ten top clones hold 32% of the sample. TCR beta rearrangements were amplified from genomic DNA isolated from peripheral blood, not from sorted cells or RNA. The sequenced sample consisted of blood. The origin of the receptors is a human donor with a solid tumor.

This clonotype is termed large (0.1 to 1%). The rearrangement links TRBV6-1 to TRBJ2-3; no firm D call. This CDR3 is 15 amino acids long. Trimming shortened V by 2 bases and J by 0 bases, and 9 bases separated the two germline ends. CDR1 and CDR2 (germline): MNHNS, SASEGT. Here the CDR3 DNA reads TGTGCCAGCAGTGAATTAGGAGTGAGCACAGATACGCAGTATTTT. Translated, it gives CASSELGVSTDTQYF.

This clonotype is classed as medium-sized. The chain has TRBV6-4 and TRBJ1-6, with 11 nucleotides matching TRBD1. With V trimmed by 6 bases and J by 7 bases, 8 bases remained unmatched. The CDR3 runs to 16 residues. In germline, CDR1 is MRHNA, CDR2 SNTAGT. Here the CDR3 DNA reads TGTGCCAGCAGCCAAAAGGACAGGGGGCAAAATTCACCCCTCCACTTT. It encodes CASSQKDRGQNSPLHF.

The chain is built from TRBV19 and TRBJ1-1; a possible D gene is TRBD1 (6 bases). CDR1 is LNHDA and CDR2 is SQIVND in the germline V gene (reference sequence). The CDR3 is 14 residues long. With 7 bases removed from V and 4 bases from J, the gap between germline ends came to 16 bases. In DNA form, the CDR3 reads TGTGCCAGTACCCTGGGGGGGGGCGGCACTGAAGCTTTCTTT. This gives the protein CASTLGGGGTEAFF.

This clonotype was detected a few times. The gene calls are TRBV12-3 or TRBV12-4 and TRBJ1-6; D possibly corresponds to TRBD1 (6 bases). Deletions cut 3 bases from V and 8 bases from J, with 8 bases between. This CDR3 region has 13 residues. The CDR3 sequence is CASSFDRYSPLHF. The CDR3 coding sequence is TGTGCCAGCAGTTTTGACAGGTATTCACCCCTCCACTTT.

This clonotype is judged large. The chain uses TRBV29-1 and TRBJ2-5; 10 positions match TRBD2. The germline V gene encodes CDR1 SQVTM and CDR2 ANQGSEA. Trimming cost V 4 bases and J 5 bases; bases outside gene matches: 10. The CDR3 totals 15 residues. The CDR3 region is CSVVPRAGGRETQYF. The CDR3 DNA is TGCAGCGTTGTCCCAAGAGCGGGGGGGAGGGAGACCCAGTACTTC. The full variable domain, completed using reference TRBV29-1 and TRBJ2-5, is SAVISQKPSRDICQRGTSLTIQCQVDSQVTMMFWYRQQPGQSLTLIATANQGSEATYESGFVIDKFPISRPNLTFSTLTVSNMSPEDSSIYLCSVVPRAGGRETQYFGPGTRLLVL.

In its sample, this clonotype was seen a few times. The chain joins TRBV2 to TRBJ1-4; D unclear. Germline V CDR1 and CDR2: SNHLY, FYNNEI. The CDR3 contains 12 residues. Deletions cut 8 bases from V and 5 bases from J, with 9 bases between. The CDR3 bases are TGTGCCAGCCGTGTCAGGAATGAAAAACTGTTTTTT. This translates into CASRVRNEKLFF.

This clonotype ranks as large (0.1 to 1%). The chain couples TRBV30 to TRBJ1-2; weak D call: TRBD1 (6 bases). The CDR3 is 13 residues long. The ends were cut back, 8 bases at V and 3 bases at J, with 16 bases in the middle. CDR1 is GTSNPN and CDR2 is SVGIG in the germline V gene (reference sequence). The DNA for the CDR3 is TGTGCCGGTTACAGGGTTCCGGACTATGGCTACACCTTC. This translates into CAGYRVPDYGYTF.

The V call is TRBV12-3 or TRBV12-4, the J call TRBJ2-5, with TRBD2 identical over 7 bases. CDR3 length: 14 amino acids. V lost 4 bases to trimming and J lost 2 bases; unmatched junction nucleotides: 4. The CDR3 reads CASSSGLGQETQYF. In nucleotides, the CDR3 is TGTGCCAGCAGTTCTGGACTAGGGCAAGAGACCCAGTACTTC.

The chain carries TRBV7-2 and TRBJ1-5; D unresolved. Germline lookup yields CDR1 SGHTA and CDR2 FQGNSA. Between the trimmed V and J ends, which lost 5 bases and 0 bases, there was a span of 11 bases. CDR3 length equals 15 residues. CDR3 sequence reads: CASSLDGVSNQPQHF. The CDR3 DNA sequence: TGTGCCAGCAGCCTTGACGGGGTTAGCAATCAGCCCCAGCATTTT.

The chain couples TRBV6-6 to TRBJ1-1; tentatively, D is TRBD1 (6 bases). Trimming pared 5 bases from V and 2 bases from J, leaving 15 bases between. Germline CDR1 is MNHNY and CDR2 is SVGAGI (reference sequence). The CDR3 is 15 amino acids. CDR3 nucleotide sequence: TGTGCCAGCAGTCCCAGGGGAGGAGAAAACACTGAAGCTTTCTTT. This encodes CASSPRGGENTEAFF.

V and J are TRBV6-6 and TRBJ1-2; D is uncertain. With 0 bases removed from V and 6 bases from J, the gap between germline ends came to 17 bases. The germline V gene has CDR1 MNHNY and CDR2 SVGAGI (reference sequence). The CDR3 is 16 residues long. CDR3 region: CASSYSIKWDPDGYTF. For the CDR3, the DNA is TGTGCCAGCAGTTACTCGATAAAATGGGATCCGGATGGCTACACCTTC.

This sequence joins TRBV6-5 and TRBJ1-3; 7 bases align to TRBD1. Germline V gene data show CDR1 as MNHEY and CDR2 as SVGAGI. The CDR3 is made up of 14 amino acids. The junction had 8 bases not matched to a gene; V was cut back by 8 bases and J by 4 bases. CDR3 sequence: CASFTGTAGNTIYF. CDR3 sequence (DNA): TGTGCCAGCTTCACCGGGACAGCAGGAAACACCATATATTTT.

The chain links TRBV5-4 to TRBJ2-7; D ambiguous. V was cut by 0 bases and J by 3 bases, with 4 bases left in between. The CDR3 sequence is 12 residues long. Germline assignment: CDR1 SGHNT and CDR2 YYREEE (reference sequence). In DNA form, the CDR3 reads TGTGCCAGCAGCTTGGGGTACTACGAGCAGTACTTC. Translated, it gives CASSLGYYEQYF.

This clonotype is labeled as large (0.1 to 1%). This sequence joins TRBV6-5 and TRBJ1-2; D possibly corresponds to TRBD1 (5 bases). Looked up from germline, CDR1 is MNHEY and CDR2 is SVGAGI. V lost 7 bases, J lost 8 bases, and 11 bases lay in between. This CDR3 is 11 amino acids long. CDR3 in amino acids: CASIGDSGYTF. CDR3 DNA sequence: TGTGCCAGCATCGGCGACAGCGGCTACACCTTC.

This clonotype is medium-sized by share. This sequence joins TRBV6-1 and TRBJ2-7; 10 nucleotides align to TRBD2. This CDR3 is 15 amino acids long. With V trimmed by 5 bases and J by 3 bases, 7 bases remained unmatched. Germline loops: CDR1 MNHNS, CDR2 SASEGT. CDR3 in DNA: TGTGCCAGCAGTATTAGCGGGGGGACCCTCTACGAGCAGTACTTC. Amino acids: CASSISGGTLYEQYF.

V and J are TRBV20-1 and TRBJ1-5; D not resolved. Germline CDR1 is DFQATT and CDR2 is SNEGSKA (reference sequence). Trimming took 7 bases from V and 1 from J, leaving 8 bases between them. This CDR3 spans 12 amino acids. CDR3 region: CSVGISNQPQHF. DNA of the CDR3: TGCAGTGTCGGGATCAGCAATCAGCCCCAGCATTTT.

V usage is TRBV20-1 and J usage is TRBJ2-3; 8 bases agree with TRBD2. Germline loops: CDR1 DFQATT, CDR2 SNEGSKA (reference sequence). The junction had 5 bases not matched to a gene; V was cut back by 4 bases and J by 2 bases. CDR3 length: 14 residues. CDR3 sequence: CSAKRAGVTDTQYF. In DNA form, the CDR3 reads TGCAGTGCTAAACGAGCGGGGGTCACAGATACGCAGTATTTT.

In the case of this clonotype: Germline and junction disagree at one end, which may indicate a read error. This chain uses TRBV18 with TRBJ2-7; possibly TRBD2 for D (6 bases). CDR3 length equals 15 residues. The germline V gene encodes CDR1 KGHSH and CDR2 LQKENI. This CDR3 reads CASSPQKGEDYKQYF. In DNA form, the CDR3 reads TGTGCCAGCTCACCACAGAAAGGGGAGGACTACAAGCAGTACTTC.

This clonotype is labeled as large (0.1 to 1%). The chain couples TRBV30 to TRBJ2-3; D not certain. In germline, CDR1 is GTSNPN, CDR2 SVGIG (reference sequence). V lost 4 bases and J 0 bases, leaving 8 bases between the germline ends. This CDR3 spans 13 amino acids. The CDR3 spells CAWTLESTDTQYF. DNA of the CDR3: TGTGCCTGGACTCTGGAAAGCACAGATACGCAGTATTTT.

By share of the sample, this clonotype is medium-sized. The chain links TRBV5-6 to TRBJ1-2; D ambiguous. The ends were cut back, 0 bases at V and 4 bases at J, with 13 bases in the middle. Germline loops: CDR1 SGHDT, CDR2 YYEEEE. CDR3 length: 15 residues. Here the CDR3 DNA reads TGTGCCAGCAGCTTGGGAGGAGCAAGTCTCTATGGCTACACCTTC. Encoded protein: CASSLGGASLYGYTF.

In this sample, this clonotype turned up once. This chain links TRBV20-1 with TRBJ2-2; D ambiguous. The CDR3 runs to 14 residues. V gave up 5 bases and J gave up 1 base, with 11 bases separating them. CDR1 and CDR2 (germline): DFQATT, SNEGSKA (reference sequence). CDR3 protein: CSAQGSGNTGELFF. The DNA for the CDR3 is TGCAGTGCTCAAGGTTCGGGGAACACCGGGGAGCTGTTTTTT.

This clonotype is classed as large. The genes are TRBV15 and TRBJ2-5, with 9 bases identical to TRBD2. Germline CDR1 LNHNV, CDR2 YYDKDF (reference sequence). This CDR3 contains 15 residues. Germline trimming cut 2 bases from V and 3 bases from J; bases unmatched to any gene: 4. CDR3 region: CATSRWRGGEETQYF. In nucleotides, the CDR3 is TGTGCCACCAGCAGATGGCGGGGGGGCGAAGAGACCCAGTACTTC.

The chain joins TRBV21-1 to TRBJ1-1; TRBD1 is taken as the D call from the table, unchecked against the DNA. TRBV21-1 is recorded as a pseudogene. There are 17 residues in the CDR3. The CDR3 bases are TGTGCCAGCAGCAAAGAGTTAGACAGGACAGGGAACACTGAAGCTTTCTTT. This codes for CASSKELDRTGNTEAFF.